This passage covers 24 T cell receptor beta chains from one sample sequenced in a study of shared clonotypes between healthy human individuals. The data were produced by immunoSEQ multiplex PCR, yet TCRdb's version contains in-frame clones alone and is incomplete. The repertoire consists of approximately 1.4 million clones, with around 98% occurring once and the leading ten covering roughly 0.42%. Sequences were obtained from naive CD4+ T cells sorted from blood. The subset denotes: CD45RA+ positively selected. These TCRs come from a man aged 25 to 40 in good health.

Note on this clone: Other DNA sequences within the sample encode an identical CDR3. The chain employs TRBV6-5 and TRBJ1-1, with no clear D. Germline V gives CDR1 MNHEY, CDR2 SVGAGI. The V and J ends lost 0 bases and 1 base respectively, with 6 bases between them. CDR3 size: 14 residues. The CDR3 nucleotides are TGTGCCAGCAGTTACTCCTTAGGGAACACTGAAGCTTTCTTT. This sequence encodes CASSYSLGNTEAFF.

The J gene is TRBJ2-3, the V gene TRBV5-1; 9 nucleotides align to TRBD2. This CDR3 has 14 amino acids. The J segment lost 5 bases and the V segment lost 4 bases, leaving 5 bases of the junction unmatched. The germline CDR1 and CDR2 sequences are SGHRS and YFSETQ. The CDR3 nucleotides are TGCGCCAGCAGCGCTAGCGGGATTCGAGATACGCAGTATTTT. Protein sequence: CASSASGIRDTQYF.

The chain is built from TRBV28 and TRBJ1-1, with D tentatively TRBD1 (6 bases). The V end was cut by 8 bases, the J end by 7 bases, with 26 bases between. Per germline, CDR1 MDHEN and CDR2 SYDVKM. The CDR3 spans 16 residues. This CDR3 is CASGQTYEGVGDEAFF. CDR3 DNA: TGTGCCAGCGGACAGACGTATGAAGGGGTAGGGGATGAAGCTTTCTTT.

J is TRBJ2-7 and V is TRBV7-6; D remains ambiguous. Looked up from germline, CDR1 is SGHVS and CDR2 is FNYEAQ. This CDR3 is 12 amino acids long. V was shortened by 0 bases and J by 5 bases, with 5 bases between the two germline ends. The CDR3 DNA is TGTGCCAGCAGCTTAGCGCACAACGAGCAGTACTTC. Amino acid sequence: CASSLAHNEQYF.

The chain carries TRBV7-8 and TRBJ2-1; D ambiguous. Germline loops: CDR1 SGHVS, CDR2 FQNEAQ. Between the trimmed V and J ends, which lost 5 bases and 9 bases, there was a span of 23 bases. The CDR3 loop spans 16 amino acids. In DNA form, the CDR3 reads TGTGCCAGCAGCCCCCCCGACATAGTCCGTGTCACTGAGCAGTTCTTC. Encoded protein: CASSPPDIVRVTEQFF.

In DNA, the CDR3 is TGTGCCAGCAGCTTACGGCCCGCCGCAATGAACACTGAAGCTTTCTTT. Its translation: CASSLRPAAMNTEAFF. V and J are TRBV7-2 and TRBJ1-1; D unresolved. The CDR3 has 16 residues. Trimming pared 2 bases from V and 0 bases from J, leaving 13 bases between. CDR1 SGHTA and CDR2 FQGNSA come from the germline V gene.

This chain uses TRBV5-1 with TRBJ1-4, with a weak D call TRBD1 (5 bases). CDR3 length equals 16 residues. In germline, CDR1 is SGHRS, CDR2 YFSETQ. Trimming pared 5 bases from V and 8 bases from J, leaving 22 bases between. CDR3 coding DNA: TGCGCCAGCAGTAGGGGTTTGGCAGCCTATACGGAAAAACTGTTTTTT. Encoded protein: CASSRGLAAYTEKLFF.

The CDR3 loop is CASSQELAGSYEQYF. As DNA, the CDR3 is TGTGCCAGCAGCCAAGAACTAGCGGGTTCCTACGAGCAGTACTTC. This sequence joins TRBV4-2 and TRBJ2-7, with 9 bases identical to TRBD2. Germline V gene sequence: CDR1 LGHNA, CDR2 YNFKEQ. The junction had 1 base not matched to a gene; V was cut back by 0 bases and J by 1 base. There are 15 residues in the CDR3.

The chain recombines TRBV9 with TRBJ2-1; TRBD1 is a possible D gene (6 bases). V shed 2 bases and J shed 3 bases, with 12 bases lying between them. The CDR3 covers 15 residues. From germline, CDR1 is SGDLS and CDR2 YYNGEE. The CDR3 spells CASSVTGTHYNEQFF. The CDR3 nucleotides read TGTGCCAGCAGCGTCACCGGGACACACTACAATGAGCAGTTCTTC.

The rearrangement uses TRBV6-1 and TRBJ2-7; 9 bases are a match to TRBD1. The CDR3 runs to 17 residues. The V segment lost 2 bases and the J segment 5 bases; nucleotides outside the gene matches: 13. In germline, CDR1 is MNHNS, CDR2 SASEGT. Here the CDR3 DNA reads TGTGCCAGCAGTGAACTCTTCCCTGGGACAGGGTTTGACGAGCAGTACTTC. This sequence encodes CASSELFPGTGFDEQYF.

DNA for the CDR3: TGTGCCAGCAGTCGGACTAGCCTTACCTACGAGCAGTACTTC. It codes for CASSRTSLTYEQYF. The J gene is TRBJ2-7, the V gene TRBV27, with 8 bases fitting TRBD2. This CDR3 contains 14 residues. Trimming cost V 5 bases and J 2 bases; bases outside gene matches: 5. Per germline, CDR1 MNHEY and CDR2 SMNVEV (reference sequence).

The rearrangement joins TRBV18 to TRBJ2-7, with 9 bases matching TRBD2. Germline V lookup: CDR1 KGHSH, CDR2 LQKENI. V lost 3 bases, J lost 4 bases, and 7 bases stayed unmatched. The CDR3 is made up of 15 amino acids. In DNA form, the CDR3 reads TGTGCCAGCTCACCGGAGGCGGGAGGGCCGTACGAGCAGTACTTC. It is translated as CASSPEAGGPYEQYF.

The chain is built from TRBV14 and TRBJ2-7; D may be TRBD1 or TRBD2 (6 bases each). The CDR3 loop spans 14 amino acids. V was cut by 3 bases and J by 5 bases, with 14 bases left in between. Germline-derived CDR1 and CDR2 are SGHDN and FVKESK. This chain's CDR3 is CASSQRGAQNEQYF. The CDR3 DNA is TGTGCCAGCAGCCAGAGGGGGGCACAGAACGAGCAGTACTTC. The variable domain in full, completed from reference TRBV14 and TRBJ2-7, reads EAGVTQFPSHSVIEKGQTVTLRCDPISGHDNLYWYRRVMGKEIKFLLHFVKESKQDESGMPNNRFLAERTGGTYSTLKVQPAELEDSGVYFCASSQRGAQNEQYFGPGTRLTVT.

V is TRBV19 and J is TRBJ2-5; 12 bases line up with TRBD1. J lost 5 bases, V lost 10 bases, and 8 bases had no gene match. This CDR3 contains 14 residues. Germline V gene data show CDR1 as LNHDA and CDR2 as SQIVND (reference sequence). CDR3 DNA: TGTGCCACTAGGGACAGGGGGCGCGGGGAGACCCAGTACTTC. As protein: CATRDRGRGETQYF.

This clone has a single count. Other DNA sequences within the sample encode an identical CDR3. The genes are TRBV2 and TRBJ1-5; weak D call: TRBD1 (5 bases). V gave up 0 bases and J gave up 4 bases, with 10 bases separating them. The CDR3 contains 15 residues. From germline, CDR1 is SNHLY and CDR2 FYNNEI. As DNA, the CDR3 is TGTGCCAGCAGTGAAGCCCGGGGGGGTAATCAGCCCCAGCATTTT. Translation: CASSEARGGNQPQHF.

This clone was found once. CDR3 in amino acids: CASSGGSSGSKWNEQFF. The CDR3 DNA follows: TGTGCCAGCAGTGGAGGGAGTAGCGGGAGCAAATGGAATGAGCAGTTCTTC. The chain combines TRBV6-1 with TRBJ2-1, with 9 bases identical to TRBD2. This CDR3 region has 17 residues. Germline CDR1 MNHNS, CDR2 SASEGT. Trimming took 4 bases from V and 7 from J; bases not matched to a gene: 14.

The V gene is TRBV5-1, the J gene TRBJ2-1; 10 bases line up with TRBD1. The V segment lost 1 base and the J segment 5 bases; nucleotides outside the gene matches: 12. This CDR3 has 18 amino acids. Germline V lookup: CDR1 SGHRS, CDR2 YFSETQ. The CDR3 protein is CASSLFSVGQGRHNEQFF. CDR3 nucleotide sequence: TGCGCCAGCAGCTTGTTTTCTGTGGGACAGGGGAGACACAATGAGCAGTTCTTC.

This sequence joins TRBV7-2 and TRBJ1-2; possibly TRBD1 for D (6 bases). V was pared by 2 bases and J by 2 bases, with 9 bases between. CDR3 length: 14 residues. Germline V gene data show CDR1 as SGHTA and CDR2 as FQGNSA. CDR3 region: CASSLNRANYGYTF. Written as DNA, the CDR3 is TGTGCCAGCAGCTTAAACAGGGCGAACTATGGCTACACCTTC.

The chain combines TRBV5-4 with TRBJ2-7; D is undetermined. This CDR3 contains 15 residues. V was trimmed by 3 bases and J by 2 bases, leaving 15 bases between them. Germline CDR1 reads SGHNT; CDR2 reads YYREEE (reference sequence). The CDR3 loop is CASSSFKQLPYEQYF. The CDR3 nucleotides read TGTGCCAGCAGCTCGTTTAAGCAACTACCCTACGAGCAGTACTTC.

The rearrangement joins TRBV9 to TRBJ2-1; TRBD2 matches at 10 bases. The CDR3 has 16 residues. Germline trimming cut 0 bases from V and 7 bases from J; bases unmatched to any gene: 7. Germline V CDR1 and CDR2: SGDLS, YYNGEE. The CDR3 loop is CASSVGSGRASNEQFF. The CDR3 coding sequence is TGTGCCAGCAGCGTAGGGAGCGGGAGGGCCAGTAATGAGCAGTTCTTC.

For the CDR3, the DNA is TGTGCCAGCAGTGCTCGACGACAGGGGAAGTCCTACGAGCAGTACTTC. Its translation is CASSARRQGKSYEQYF. The chain uses TRBV27 and TRBJ2-7; 8 bases match TRBD1. The CDR3 sequence is 16 residues long. J gave up 1 base and V 5 bases, and 10 bases lay outside the gene matches. The germline CDR1 and CDR2 sequences are MNHEY and SMNVEV (reference sequence).

The table lists this clone with a count of one. V usage is TRBV28 and J usage is TRBJ2-1; D is unresolved. The CDR3 sequence is 15 residues long. Trimming shortened V by 2 bases and J by 1 base, and 9 bases separated the two germline ends. Germline V gene sequence: CDR1 MDHEN, CDR2 SYDVKM. In nucleotides, the CDR3 is TGTGCCAGCAGTTTAGAAACATATTCCTACAATGAGCAGTTCTTC. It encodes CASSLETYSYNEQFF.

The chain couples TRBV11-3 to TRBJ2-1, with D tentatively TRBD2 (6 bases). Per the germline V gene, CDR1 is SGHNT and CDR2 is YENEEA. The CDR3 totals 13 residues. Deletions cut 5 bases from V and 5 bases from J, with 10 bases between. DNA for the CDR3: TGTGCCAGCAGCATCGGGGGACACAATGAGCAGTTCTTC. Translated: CASSIGGHNEQFF.

The V and J genes are TRBV29-1 and TRBJ2-5; D not certain. Germline V gene sequence: CDR1 SQVTM, CDR2 ANQGSEA. This CDR3 is 12 amino acids long. V gave up 4 bases and J gave up 5 bases, with 11 bases separating them. CDR3 sequence (DNA): TGCAGCGTTGGCGACCCTGGGGAGACCCAGTACTTC. Residues: CSVGDPGETQYF. The full variable domain, its missing parts supplied by reference TRBV29-1 and TRBJ2-5, is SAVISQKPSRDICQRGTSLTIQCQVDSQVTMMFWYRQQPGQSLTLIATANQGSEATYESGFVIDKFPISRPNLTFSTLTVSNMSPEDSSIYLCSVGDPGETQYFGPGTRLLVL.